The 3 T cell receptor beta chains below were found in one sample sequenced in a study of blood T cell repertoires in COVID-19. Produced via immunoSEQ multiplex PCR; TCRdb's table is partial and in-frame only. Altogether tens of thousands of clones are present, over 70% being singletons, with the ten largest covering about 3%. Sequenced input: peripheral blood. The receptors derive from an older man with COVID-19, enrolled during active disease.

J is TRBJ1-1 and V is TRBV19; 10 bases agree with TRBD1. V gave up 5 bases and J gave up 5 bases; unmatched junction bases: 5. The length of the CDR3 is 14 residues. CDR1 LNHDA and CDR2 SQIVND come from the germline V gene (reference sequence). CDR3 sequence (DNA): TGTGCCAGTAGTTCGACAGGGGGCCGGACTGAAGCTTTCTTT. It translates to CASSSTGGRTEAFF.

The gene calls are TRBV30 and TRBJ1-1; possible D gene TRBD1, 5 bases. The CDR3 loop spans 12 amino acids. With 0 bases removed from V and 10 bases from J, the gap between germline ends came to 12 bases. The germline gives CDR1 GTSNPN, CDR2 SVGIG (reference sequence). The CDR3 here is CAWSVQVERAFF. DNA for the CDR3: TGTGCCTGGAGTGTACAGGTCGAAAGAGCTTTCTTT.

CDR3 coding DNA: TGTGCCAGCGGGAGGTCCCACAATGAGCAGTTCTTC. This translates into CASGRSHNEQFF. The chain links TRBV7-3 to TRBJ2-1; maybe TRBD2 (6 bases). Trimming removed 8 bases at V and 5 bases at J, with 10 bases between. The CDR3 covers 12 residues. Germline V gives CDR1 SGHTA, CDR2 FQGTGA.